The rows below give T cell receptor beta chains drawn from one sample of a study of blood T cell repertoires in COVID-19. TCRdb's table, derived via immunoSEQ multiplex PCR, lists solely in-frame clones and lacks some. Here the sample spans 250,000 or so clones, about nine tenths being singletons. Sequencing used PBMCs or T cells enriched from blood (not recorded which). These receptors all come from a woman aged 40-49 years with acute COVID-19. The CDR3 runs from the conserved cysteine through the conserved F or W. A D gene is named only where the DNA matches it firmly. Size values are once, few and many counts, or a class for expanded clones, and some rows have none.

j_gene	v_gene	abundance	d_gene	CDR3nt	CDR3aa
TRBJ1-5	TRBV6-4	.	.	TGTGCCAGCAGTGACTCGAGTCGCGGGCTGGATCAGCCCCAGCATTTT	CASSDSSRGLDQPQHF
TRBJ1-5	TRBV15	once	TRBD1	TGTGCCACCAGCAGAGATGGACAGGGCAATCAGCCCCAGCATTTT	CATSRDGQGNQPQHF
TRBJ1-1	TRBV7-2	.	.	TGTGCCAGCAGGCGTGACAGGACCACAAACACTGAAGCTTTCTTT	CASRRDRTTNTEAFF
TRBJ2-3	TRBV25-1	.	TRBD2	TGTGCCAGCAGTGCTCTAGCGGGGGGGGGAGATACGCAGTATTTT	CASSALAGGGDTQYF
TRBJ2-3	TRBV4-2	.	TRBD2	TGTGCCAGCAGTAGCGGGAAGGGCGCAGATACGCAGTATTTT	CASSSGKGADTQYF
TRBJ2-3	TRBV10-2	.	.	TGCGCCAGCGGTGGGGAGAGAGGGCCATTTTCCCCAGATACGCAGTATTTT	CASGGERGPFSPDTQYF
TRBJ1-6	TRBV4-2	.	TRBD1	TGTGCCAGCAGCCAAGATTGGAGGACAGGGGGTGATTCACCCCTCCACTTT	CASSQDWRTGGDSPLHF
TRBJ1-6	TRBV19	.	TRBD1	TGTGCCAGTAGTTCCCCCGGGACAGGGTATAATTCACCCCTCCACTTT	CASSSPGTGYNSPLHF
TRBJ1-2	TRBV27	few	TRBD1	TGTGCCAGCCTTGGGACAGGGTCATCGGATGGCTACACCTTC	CASLGTGSSDGYTF
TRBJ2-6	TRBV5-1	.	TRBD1	TGCGCCAGCAGCTTTGGTGGGGACAGGTGGAGCTCTGGGGCCAACGTCCTGACTTTC	CASSFGGDRWSSGANVLTF
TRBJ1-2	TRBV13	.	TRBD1	TGTGCCAGCAGCGCATCCACCGGACAGGACTATGGCTACACCTTC	CASSASTGQDYGYTF
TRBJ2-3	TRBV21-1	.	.	TGTGCCAGCAGCAAAGGGACTAGCGGGTCCACAGATACGCAGTATTTT	CASSKGTSGSTDTQYF
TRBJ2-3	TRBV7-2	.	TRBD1	TGTGCCAGCAGCCGGACAGGCCCCGTTTTGGATACGCAGTATTTT	CASSRTGPVLDTQYF
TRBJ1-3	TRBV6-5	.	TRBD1	TGTGCCAGCAGACCTCAGGGGGCGGGTGGAAACACCATATATTTT	CASRPQGAGGNTIYF
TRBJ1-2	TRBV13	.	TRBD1	TGTGCCAGCAGCCTGGGGACAGGGGACTATGGCTACACCTTC	CASSLGTGDYGYTF
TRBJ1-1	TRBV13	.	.	TGTGCCAGCAGCTCCAGGGTGAACACTGAAGCTTTCTTT	CASSSRVNTEAFF
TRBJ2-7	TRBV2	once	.	TGTGCCAGCAATCGACAGACCTACGAGCAGTACTTC	CASNRQTYEQYF
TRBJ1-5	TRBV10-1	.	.	TGCGCCAGCAGTGTATCTACGGGGGATGGGGATCAGCCCCAGCATTTT	CASSVSTGDGDQPQHF
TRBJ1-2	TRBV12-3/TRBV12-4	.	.	TGTGCCAGCAGTTTAAGCAACTATGGCTACACCTTC	CASSLSNYGYTF
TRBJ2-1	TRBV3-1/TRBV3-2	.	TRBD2	TGTGCCAGCAGCCAAGTACCTAGCGGGAGAGGCTACAATGAGCAGTTCTTC	CASSQVPSGRGYNEQFF
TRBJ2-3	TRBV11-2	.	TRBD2	TGTGCCAGCAGCTTAGGTCTAGCGGCTAGCACAGATACGCAGTATTTT	CASSLGLAASTDTQYF
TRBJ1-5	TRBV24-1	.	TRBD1	TGTGCCACCAGTGGGGCGCAGGGGGCTCGCAATCAGCCCCAGCATTTT	CATSGAQGARNQPQHF
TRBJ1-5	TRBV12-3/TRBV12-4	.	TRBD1	TGTGCCAGCAGTGGACAGGGGAATCAGCCCCAGCATTTT	CASSGQGNQPQHF
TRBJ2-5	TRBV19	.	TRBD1	TGTGCCAGTAGTATAGATCAAGGGACAGGGCCAGAGACCCAGTACTTC	CASSIDQGTGPETQYF
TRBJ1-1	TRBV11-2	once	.	TGTGCCAGCAGCTTTATTAGTGAAGCTTTCTTT	CASSFISEAFF
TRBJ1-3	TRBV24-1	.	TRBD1	TGTGCCACCAGTGAGCGACAGGGAGGTGGAAACACCATATATTTT	CATSERQGGGNTIYF
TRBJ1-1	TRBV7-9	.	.	TGTGCCAGCAGCCCGACAGTGAACACTGAAGCTTTCTTT	CASSPTVNTEAFF
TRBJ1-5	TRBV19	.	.	TGTGCCAGTAGTGTGAGGGTCCGTCAGCCCCAGCATTTT	CASSVRVRQPQHF
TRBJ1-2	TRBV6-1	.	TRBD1	TGTGCCAGCAGTGAAGGACAGGGGTCCTATGGCTACACCTTC	CASSEGQGSYGYTF
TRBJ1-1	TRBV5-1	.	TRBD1	TGCGCCAGCAGCCTTCGACAGGGGGCGCTCACTGAAGCTTTCTTT	CASSLRQGALTEAFF
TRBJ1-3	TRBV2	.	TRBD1	TGTGCCAGCAGTGAAGTGAGGACAGGGAGTACTGGAAACACCATATATTTT	CASSEVRTGSTGNTIYF
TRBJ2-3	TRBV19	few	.	TGTGCCAGTAGTAAGGGAGGCGGGGCCACAGATACGCAGTATTTT	CASSKGGGATDTQYF
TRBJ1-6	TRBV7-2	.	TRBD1	TGTGCCAGCAGCTTAAGACAGGGGCGGTCACCCCTCCACTTT	CASSLRQGRSPLHF
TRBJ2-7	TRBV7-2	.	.	TGTGCCACCCACAGGGACTCCTACGAGCAGTACTTC	CATHRDSYEQYF
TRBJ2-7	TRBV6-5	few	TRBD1	TGTGCCAGCAGCACTTCAGGGGGTGAGCAGTACTTC	CASSTSGGEQYF
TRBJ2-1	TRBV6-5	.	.	TGTGCCAGCAGCCCACAGGGTAATGAGCAGTTCTTC	CASSPQGNEQFF
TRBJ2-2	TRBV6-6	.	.	TGTGCCAGCAGTTACCCAGGCAGGGGGGCCGGGGAGCTGTTTTTT	CASSYPGRGAGELFF
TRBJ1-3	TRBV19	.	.	TGTGCCAGTAGCGTGGAGGGATCTACTGGAAACACCATATATTTT	CASSVEGSTGNTIYF
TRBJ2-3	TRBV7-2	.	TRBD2	TGTGCCAGCAGCTTCTGGATAGCGGGGAGTCCTTCAGATACGCAGTATTTT	CASSFWIAGSPSDTQYF
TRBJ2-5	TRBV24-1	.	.	TGTGCCACCAGTGGCGTAGGGGGGACCCAGTACTTC	CATSGVGGTQYF
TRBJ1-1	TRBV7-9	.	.	TGTGCCAGCAGCTTCAGGGGACCTGAAGCTTTCTTT	CASSFRGPEAFF
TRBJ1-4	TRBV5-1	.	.	TGCGCCAGCAGCGTAGCCGGGACATCTAATGAAAAACTGTTTTTT	CASSVAGTSNEKLFF
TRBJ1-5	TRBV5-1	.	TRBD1	TGCGCCAGCAGCTGGACAGGGGATCAGCCCCAGCATTTT	CASSWTGDQPQHF
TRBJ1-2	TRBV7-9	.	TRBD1	TGTGCCAGCAGCCCAAGGACAGGCTTCTATGGCTACACCTTC	CASSPRTGFYGYTF
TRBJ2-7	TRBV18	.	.	TGTGCCAGCTCACCGGACAGCTACGAGCAGTACTTC	CASSPDSYEQYF
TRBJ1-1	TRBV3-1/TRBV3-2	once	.	TGTGCCAGCAGCCAAAACTCAAACACTGAAGCTTTCTTT	CASSQNSNTEAFF
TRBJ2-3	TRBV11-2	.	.	TGTGCCAGCAGCTTTAGCGTATATACGCAGTATTTT	CASSFSVYTQYF
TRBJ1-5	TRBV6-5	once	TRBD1	TGTGCCAGCACGAAAGACAGGGTCCAGCCCCAGCATTTT	CASTKDRVQPQHF
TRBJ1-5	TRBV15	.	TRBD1	TGTGCCACCAGCAGAGAACAGGGGGGAAATCAGCCCCAGCATTTT	CATSREQGGNQPQHF
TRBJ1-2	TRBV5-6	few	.	TGTGCCAGCACCCGAAGATCGAGGGATAGTCGCTACACCTTC	CASTRRSRDSRYTF
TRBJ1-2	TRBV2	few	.	TGTGCCAGCAGACCGCTCGGACTAAATGGCTACACCTTC	CASRPLGLNGYTF
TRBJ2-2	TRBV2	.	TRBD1	TGTGCCAGCAGAGCAGGGGGGAACACCGGGGAGCTGTTTTTT	CASRAGGNTGELFF